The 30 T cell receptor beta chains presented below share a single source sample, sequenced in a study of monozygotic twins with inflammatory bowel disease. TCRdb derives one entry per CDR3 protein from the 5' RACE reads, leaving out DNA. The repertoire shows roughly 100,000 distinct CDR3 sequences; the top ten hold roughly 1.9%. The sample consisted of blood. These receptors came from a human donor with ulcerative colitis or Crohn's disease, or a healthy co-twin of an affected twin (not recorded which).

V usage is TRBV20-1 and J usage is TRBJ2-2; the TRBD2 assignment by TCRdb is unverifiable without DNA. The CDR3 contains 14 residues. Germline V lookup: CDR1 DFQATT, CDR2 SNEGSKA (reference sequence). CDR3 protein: CSAREAGMAGELFF.

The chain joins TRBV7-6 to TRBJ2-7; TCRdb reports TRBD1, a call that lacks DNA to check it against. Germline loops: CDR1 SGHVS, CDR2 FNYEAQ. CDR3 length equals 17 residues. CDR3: CASSLAETGGAGYEQYF.

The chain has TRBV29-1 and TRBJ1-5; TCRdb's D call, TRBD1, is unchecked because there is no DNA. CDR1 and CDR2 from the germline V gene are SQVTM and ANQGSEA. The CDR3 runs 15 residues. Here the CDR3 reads CSVALTGDSNQPQHF.

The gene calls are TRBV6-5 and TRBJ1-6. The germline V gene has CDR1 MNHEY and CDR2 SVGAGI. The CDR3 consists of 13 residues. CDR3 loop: CASSYADNSPLHF.

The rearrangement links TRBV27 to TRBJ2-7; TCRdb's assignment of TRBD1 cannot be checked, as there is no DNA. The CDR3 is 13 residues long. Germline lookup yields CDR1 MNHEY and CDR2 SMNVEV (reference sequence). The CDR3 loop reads CASSWDSEGEQYF.

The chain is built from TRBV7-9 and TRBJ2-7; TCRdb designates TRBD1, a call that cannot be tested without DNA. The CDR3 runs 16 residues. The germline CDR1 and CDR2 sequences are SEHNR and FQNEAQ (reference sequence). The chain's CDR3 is CASSWRRGPSSYEQYF.

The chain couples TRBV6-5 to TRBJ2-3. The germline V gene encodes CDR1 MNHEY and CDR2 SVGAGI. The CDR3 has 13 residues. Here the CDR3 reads CASRTGNTDTQYF.

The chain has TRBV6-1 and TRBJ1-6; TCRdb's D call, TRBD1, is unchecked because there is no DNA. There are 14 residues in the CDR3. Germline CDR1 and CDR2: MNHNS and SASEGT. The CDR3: CASKPQGMNSPLHF.

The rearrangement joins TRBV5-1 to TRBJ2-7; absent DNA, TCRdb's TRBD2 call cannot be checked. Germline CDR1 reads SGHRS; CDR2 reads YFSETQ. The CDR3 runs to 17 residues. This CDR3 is CASSFVGTSGGYYEQYF.

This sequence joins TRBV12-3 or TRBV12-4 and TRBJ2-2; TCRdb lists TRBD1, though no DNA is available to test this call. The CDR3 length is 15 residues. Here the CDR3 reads CASRPDRGRTGELFF.

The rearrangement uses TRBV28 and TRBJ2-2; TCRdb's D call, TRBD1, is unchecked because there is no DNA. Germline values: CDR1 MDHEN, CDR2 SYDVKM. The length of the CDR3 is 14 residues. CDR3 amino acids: CASIGQGIAGELFF. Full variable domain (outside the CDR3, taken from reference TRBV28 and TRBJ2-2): DVKVTQSSRYLVKRTGEKVFLECVQDMDHENMFWYRQDPGLGLRLIYFSYDVKMKEKGDIPEGYSVSREKKERFSLILESASTNQTSMYLCASIGQGIAGELFFGEGSRLTVL.

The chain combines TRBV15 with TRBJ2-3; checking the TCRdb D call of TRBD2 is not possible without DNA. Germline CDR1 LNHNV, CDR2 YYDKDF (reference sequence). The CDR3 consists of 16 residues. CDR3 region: CATSRDLSSVTDTQYF.

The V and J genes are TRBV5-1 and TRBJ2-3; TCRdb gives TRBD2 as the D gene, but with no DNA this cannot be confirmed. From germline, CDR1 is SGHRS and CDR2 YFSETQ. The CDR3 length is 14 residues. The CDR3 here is CASSLTSGTDTQYF.

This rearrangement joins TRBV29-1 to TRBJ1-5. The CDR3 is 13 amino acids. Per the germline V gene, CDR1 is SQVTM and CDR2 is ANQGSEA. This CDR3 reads CSVLENSNQPQHF.

CDR3 amino acids: CATSVDGNQPQHF. This chain uses TRBV24-1 with TRBJ1-5. The CDR3 loop spans 13 amino acids. Germline CDR1 reads KGHDR; CDR2 reads SFDVKD.

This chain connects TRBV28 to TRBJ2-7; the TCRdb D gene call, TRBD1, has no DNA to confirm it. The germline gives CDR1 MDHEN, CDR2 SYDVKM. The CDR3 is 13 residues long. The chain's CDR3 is CASVGGSSYEQYF.

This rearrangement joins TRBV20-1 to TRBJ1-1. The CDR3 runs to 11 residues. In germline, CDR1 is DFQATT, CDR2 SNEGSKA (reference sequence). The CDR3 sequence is CSARRVAEAFF.

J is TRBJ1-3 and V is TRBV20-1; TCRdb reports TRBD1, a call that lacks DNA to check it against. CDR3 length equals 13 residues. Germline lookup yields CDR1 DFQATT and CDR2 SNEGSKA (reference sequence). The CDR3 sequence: CSASGGIGNTIYF.

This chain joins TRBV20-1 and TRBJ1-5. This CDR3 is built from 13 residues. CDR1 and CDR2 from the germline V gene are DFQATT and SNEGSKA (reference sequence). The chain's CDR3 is CSATPDSNQPQHF.

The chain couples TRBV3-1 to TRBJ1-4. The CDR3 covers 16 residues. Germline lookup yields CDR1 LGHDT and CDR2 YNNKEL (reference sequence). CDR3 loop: CASSQDTTLRKGKLFF.

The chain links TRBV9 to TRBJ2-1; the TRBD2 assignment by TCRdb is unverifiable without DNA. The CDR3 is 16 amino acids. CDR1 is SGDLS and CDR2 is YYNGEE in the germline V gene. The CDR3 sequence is CASSPNRRLGNNEQFF.

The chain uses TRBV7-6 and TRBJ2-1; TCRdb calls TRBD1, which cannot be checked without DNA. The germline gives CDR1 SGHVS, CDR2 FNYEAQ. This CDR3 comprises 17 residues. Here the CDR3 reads CASSPAGLSGGTNEQFF.

The CDR3 reads CASSLVGTGGYEQYF. V usage is TRBV7-2 and J usage is TRBJ2-7; with no DNA, the TCRdb D assignment of TRBD1 cannot be verified. The CDR3 contains 15 residues. Germline lookup yields CDR1 SGHTA and CDR2 FQGNSA. Based on the CDR3 plus reference TRBV7-2 and TRBJ2-7, the full variable domain is GAGVSQSPSNKVTEKGKDVELRCDPISGHTALYWYRQSLGQGLEFLIYFQGNSAPDKSGLPSDRFSAERTGGSVSTLTIQRTQQEDSAVYLCASSLVGTGGYEQYFGPGTRLTVT.

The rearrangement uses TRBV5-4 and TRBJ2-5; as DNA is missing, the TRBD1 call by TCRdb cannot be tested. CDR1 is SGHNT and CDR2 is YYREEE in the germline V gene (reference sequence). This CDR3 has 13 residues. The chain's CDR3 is CASRPGRQETQYF.

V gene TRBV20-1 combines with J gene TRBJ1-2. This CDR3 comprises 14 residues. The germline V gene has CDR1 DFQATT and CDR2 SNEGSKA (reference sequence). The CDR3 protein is CSARYARGVWGYTF.

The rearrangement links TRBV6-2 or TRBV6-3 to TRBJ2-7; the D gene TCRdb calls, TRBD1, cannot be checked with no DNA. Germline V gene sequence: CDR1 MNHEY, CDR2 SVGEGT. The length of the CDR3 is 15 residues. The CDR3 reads CASISLGTARGEQYF.

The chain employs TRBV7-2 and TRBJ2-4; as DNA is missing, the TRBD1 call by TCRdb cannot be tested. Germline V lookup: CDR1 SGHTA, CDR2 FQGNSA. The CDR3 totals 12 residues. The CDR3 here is CASSFDGGVQYF.

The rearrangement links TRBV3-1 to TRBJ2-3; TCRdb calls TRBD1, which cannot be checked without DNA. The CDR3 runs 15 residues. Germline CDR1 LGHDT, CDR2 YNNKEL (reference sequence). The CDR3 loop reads CASTPGQGRTDTQYF.

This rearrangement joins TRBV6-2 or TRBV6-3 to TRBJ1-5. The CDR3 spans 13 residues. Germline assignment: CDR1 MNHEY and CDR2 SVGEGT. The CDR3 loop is CASSYRQVEPQHF.

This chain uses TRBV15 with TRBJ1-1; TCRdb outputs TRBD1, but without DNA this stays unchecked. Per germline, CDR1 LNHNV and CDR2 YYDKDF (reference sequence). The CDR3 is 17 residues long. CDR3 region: CATSTQRMTGWITEAFF.